The next 3 T cell receptor beta chains were all read from a single sample in a study of shared clonotypes between healthy human individuals (dated by TCRdb to about 2020). Libraries were prepared through the immunoSEQ multiplex PCR assay. TCRdb re-hosts the immuneACCESS table, in-frame sequences only. Its copies lack some clones; in the studies checked, an unresolved V gene accounts for under half of them, and the cause for the rest is not known. The sample table lists about 340,000 clones, 73% of them with a count of one. Of the sample, less than 11% falls within the top ten clones. Sequencing was carried out using memory CD4+ T cells sorted from blood. What the cell subset or site label conveys for this sample: CD45RA-negative fraction. These receptors were collected from a man aged 25 to 40 in good health.

In its sample, this clone was seen a few times. The chain links TRBV10-2 to TRBJ2-2; D is unclear. Germline V gene lookup returns CDR1 WSHSY and CDR2 SAAADI. This CDR3 region has 12 residues. Trimming shortened V by 5 bases and J by 3 bases, and 4 bases separated the two germline ends. CDR3 sequence: CASSQYTGELFF. In nucleotides, the CDR3 is TGCGCCAGCAGTCAGTACACCGGGGAGCTGTTTTTT.

The chain recombines TRBV11-1 with TRBJ2-4; D may be TRBD2 (6 bases). The CDR3 length is 14 residues. Trimming took 4 bases from V and 6 from J, leaving 13 bases between them. CDR1 is SGHAT and CDR2 is FQDESV in the germline V gene (reference sequence). As DNA, the CDR3 is TGTGCCAGCAGCTCAGGTAGCGGTAGAAACATTCAGTACTTC. It is translated as CASSSGSGRNIQYF.

This chain joins TRBV11-2 and TRBJ2-2; D is possibly TRBD2 (6 bases). Germline V gene lookup returns CDR1 SGHAT and CDR2 FQNNGV. The V end was cut by 5 bases, the J end by 5 bases, with 24 bases between. CDR3 size: 18 residues. The CDR3 coding sequence is TGTGCCAGCAGCCTAGGCCGCGGGAATCGTGTTTATACCGGGGAGCTGTTTTTT. Encoded protein: CASSLGRGNRVYTGELFF.